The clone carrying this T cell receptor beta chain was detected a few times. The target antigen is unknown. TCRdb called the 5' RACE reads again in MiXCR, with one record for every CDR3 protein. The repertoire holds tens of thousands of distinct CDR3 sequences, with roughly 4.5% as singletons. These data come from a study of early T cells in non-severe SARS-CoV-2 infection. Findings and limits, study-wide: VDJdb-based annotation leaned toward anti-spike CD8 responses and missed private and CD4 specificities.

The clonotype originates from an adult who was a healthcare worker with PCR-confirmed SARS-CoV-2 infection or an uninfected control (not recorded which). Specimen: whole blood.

The CDR3 loop reads CASSSWGGYMETQYF. The CDR3 DNA sequence: TGTGCCAGCAGCTCTTGGGGCGGCTATATGGAGACCCAGTACTTC. The gene calls are TRBV7-9 and TRBJ2-5; a possible D gene is TRBD1 (5 bases). The ends were cut back, 4 bases at V and 5 bases at J, with 17 bases in the middle. Looked up from germline, CDR1 is SEHNR and CDR2 is FQNEAQ (reference sequence). The CDR3 runs 15 residues.